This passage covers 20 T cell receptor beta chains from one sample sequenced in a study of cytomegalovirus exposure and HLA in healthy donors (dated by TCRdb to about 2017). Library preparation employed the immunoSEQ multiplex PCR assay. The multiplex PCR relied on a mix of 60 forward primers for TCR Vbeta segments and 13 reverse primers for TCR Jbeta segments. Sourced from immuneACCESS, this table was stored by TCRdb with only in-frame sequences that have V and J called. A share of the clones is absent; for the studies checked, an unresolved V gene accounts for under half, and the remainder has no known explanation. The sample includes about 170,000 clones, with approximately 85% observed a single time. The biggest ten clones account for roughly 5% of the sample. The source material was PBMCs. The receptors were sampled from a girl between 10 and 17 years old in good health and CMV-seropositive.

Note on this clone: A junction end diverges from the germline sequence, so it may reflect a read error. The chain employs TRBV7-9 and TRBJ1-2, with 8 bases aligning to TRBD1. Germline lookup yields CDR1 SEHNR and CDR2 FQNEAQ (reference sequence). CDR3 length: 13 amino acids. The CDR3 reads CSSSPTGAAGYTF. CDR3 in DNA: TGTTCCAGCAGTCCGACAGGGGCGGCTGGCTACACCTTC.

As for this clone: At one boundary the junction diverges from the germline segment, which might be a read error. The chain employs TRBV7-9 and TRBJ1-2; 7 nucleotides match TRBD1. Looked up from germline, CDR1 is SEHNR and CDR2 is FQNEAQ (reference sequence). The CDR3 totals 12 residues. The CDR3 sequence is CASRWGQKDKLF. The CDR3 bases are TGTGCCAGCAGGTGGGGACAGAAAGATAAACTCTTC.

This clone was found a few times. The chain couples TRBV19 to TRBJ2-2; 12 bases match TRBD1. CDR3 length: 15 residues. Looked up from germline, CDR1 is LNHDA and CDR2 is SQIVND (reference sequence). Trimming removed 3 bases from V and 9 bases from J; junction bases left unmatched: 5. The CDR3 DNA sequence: TGTGCCAGTAGTATTCCGGGACAGGGGGCTTGGGAGCTGTTTTTT. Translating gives CASSIPGQGAWELFF.

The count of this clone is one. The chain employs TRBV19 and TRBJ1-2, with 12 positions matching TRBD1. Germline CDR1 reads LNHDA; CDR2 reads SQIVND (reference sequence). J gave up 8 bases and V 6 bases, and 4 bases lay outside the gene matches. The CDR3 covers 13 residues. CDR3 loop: CASRGQGARGYTF. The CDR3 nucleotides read TGTGCCAGTAGGGGACAGGGGGCGCGCGGCTACACCTTC.

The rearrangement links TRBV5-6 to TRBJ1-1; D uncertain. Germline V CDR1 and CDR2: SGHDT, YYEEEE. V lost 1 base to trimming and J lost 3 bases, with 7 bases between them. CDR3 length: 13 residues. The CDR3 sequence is CASSLTRDTEAFF. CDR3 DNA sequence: TGTGCCAGCAGCTTGACCCGGGACACTGAAGCTTTCTTT.

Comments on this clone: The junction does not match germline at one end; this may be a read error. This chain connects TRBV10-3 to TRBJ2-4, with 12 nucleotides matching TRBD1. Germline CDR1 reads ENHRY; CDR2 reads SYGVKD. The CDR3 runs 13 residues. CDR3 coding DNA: TGTGCCATCAGTGAGACCGGGACAGGGGGCCAGTATTTC. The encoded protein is CAISETGTGGQYF.

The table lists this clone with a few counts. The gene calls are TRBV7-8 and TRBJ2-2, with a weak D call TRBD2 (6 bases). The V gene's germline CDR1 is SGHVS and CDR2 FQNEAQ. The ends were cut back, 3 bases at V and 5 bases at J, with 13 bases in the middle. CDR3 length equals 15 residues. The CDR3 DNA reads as TGTGCCAGCAGCTTTGGGGGGATTAGGACCGGGGAGCTGTTTTTT. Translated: CASSFGGIRTGELFF.

This chain's CDR3 is CASSSPRLPYEQYF. CDR3 DNA: TGTGCCAGCAGCTCGCCCAGACTACCCTACGAGCAGTACTTC. The rearrangement links TRBV7-9 to TRBJ2-7; D perhaps matches TRBD2 (5 bases). Germline V gene lookup returns CDR1 SEHNR and CDR2 FQNEAQ (reference sequence). The CDR3 spans 14 residues. V lost 4 bases and J 2 bases, leaving 12 bases between the germline ends. The full variable domain, in which reference TRBV7-9 and TRBJ2-7 provide the parts outside the CDR3, is DTGVSQNPRHKITKRGQNVTFRCDPISEHNRLYWYRQTLGQGPEFLTYFQNEAQLEKSRLLSDRFSAERPKGSFSTLEIQRTEQGDSAMYLCASSSPRLPYEQYFGPGTRLTVT.

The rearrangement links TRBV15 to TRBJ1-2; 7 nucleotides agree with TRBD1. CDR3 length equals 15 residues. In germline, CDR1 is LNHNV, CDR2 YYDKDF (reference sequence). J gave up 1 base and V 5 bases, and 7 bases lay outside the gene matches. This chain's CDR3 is CATSDRTGVNYGYTF. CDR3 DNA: TGTGCCACCAGCGATCGGACAGGAGTTAACTATGGCTACACCTTC.

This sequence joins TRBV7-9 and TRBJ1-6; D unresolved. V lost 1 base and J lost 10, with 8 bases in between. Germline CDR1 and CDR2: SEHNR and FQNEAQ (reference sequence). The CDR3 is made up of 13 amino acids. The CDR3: CASSLERGSPLHF. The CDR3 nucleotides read TGTGCCAGCAGCTTAGAAAGAGGATCACCCCTCCACTTT.

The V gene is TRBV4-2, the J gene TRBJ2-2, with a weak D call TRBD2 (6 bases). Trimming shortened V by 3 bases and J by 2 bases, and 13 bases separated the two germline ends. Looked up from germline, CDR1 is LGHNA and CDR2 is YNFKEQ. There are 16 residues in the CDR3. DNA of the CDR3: TGTGCCAGCAGCCACCCGGGACTGGGAAACACCGGGGAGCTGTTTTTT. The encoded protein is CASSHPGLGNTGELFF.

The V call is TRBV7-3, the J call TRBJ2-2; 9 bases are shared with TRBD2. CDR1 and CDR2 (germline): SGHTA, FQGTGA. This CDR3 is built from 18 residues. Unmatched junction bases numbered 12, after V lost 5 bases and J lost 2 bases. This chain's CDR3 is CASSTRGAGGINTGELFF. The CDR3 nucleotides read TGTGCCAGCAGCACTCGCGGGGCGGGGGGGATAAACACCGGGGAGCTGTTTTTT.

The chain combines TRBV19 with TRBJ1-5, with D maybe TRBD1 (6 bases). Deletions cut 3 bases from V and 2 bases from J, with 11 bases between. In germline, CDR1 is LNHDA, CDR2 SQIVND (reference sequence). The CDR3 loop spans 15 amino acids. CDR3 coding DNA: TGTGCCAGTAGTATGGAGGACAGAGGCAATCAGCCCCAGCATTTT. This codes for CASSMEDRGNQPQHF. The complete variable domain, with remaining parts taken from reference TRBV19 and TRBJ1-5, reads DGGITQSPKYLFRKEGQNVTLSCEQNLNHDAMYWYRQDPGQGLRLIYYSQIVNDFQKGDIAEGYSVSREKKESFPLTVTSAQKNPTAFYLCASSMEDRGNQPQHFGDGTRLSIL.

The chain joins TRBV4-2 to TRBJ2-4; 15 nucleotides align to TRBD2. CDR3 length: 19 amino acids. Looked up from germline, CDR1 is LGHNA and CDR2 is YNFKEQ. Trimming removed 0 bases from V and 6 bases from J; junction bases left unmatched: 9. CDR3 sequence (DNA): TGTGCCAGCAGCCAAGATAGGAGGACTAGCGGGGGGGCCTCAAACATTCAGTACTTC. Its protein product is CASSQDRRTSGGASNIQYF.

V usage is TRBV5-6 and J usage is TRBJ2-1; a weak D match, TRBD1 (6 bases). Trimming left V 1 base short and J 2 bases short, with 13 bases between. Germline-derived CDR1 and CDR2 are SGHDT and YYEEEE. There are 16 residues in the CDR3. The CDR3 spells CASSLSGALTYNEQFF. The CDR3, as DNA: TGTGCCAGCAGCTTGTCAGGGGCCCTGACCTACAATGAGCAGTTCTTC.

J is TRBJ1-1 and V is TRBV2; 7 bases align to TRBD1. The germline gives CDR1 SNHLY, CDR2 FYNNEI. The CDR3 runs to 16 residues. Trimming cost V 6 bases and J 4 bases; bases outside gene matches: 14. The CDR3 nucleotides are TGTGCCAGCAGGGAAACAGGGGCCCACCGGGGCACTGAAGCTTTCTTT. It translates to CASRETGAHRGTEAFF. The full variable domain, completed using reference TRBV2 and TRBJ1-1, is EPEVTQTPSHQVTQMGQEVILRCVPISNHLYFYWYRQILGQKVEFLVSFYNNEISEKSEIFDDQFSVERPDGSNFTLKIRSTKLEDSAMYFCASRETGAHRGTEAFFGQGTRLTVV.

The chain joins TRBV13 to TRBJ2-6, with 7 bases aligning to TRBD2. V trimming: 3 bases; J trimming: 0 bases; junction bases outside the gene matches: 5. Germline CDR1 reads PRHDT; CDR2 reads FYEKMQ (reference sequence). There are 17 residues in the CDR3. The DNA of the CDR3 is TGTGCCAGCAGCTTGCTAGCGGTCCTCTCTGGGGCCAACGTCCTGACTTTC. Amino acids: CASSLLAVLSGANVLTF.

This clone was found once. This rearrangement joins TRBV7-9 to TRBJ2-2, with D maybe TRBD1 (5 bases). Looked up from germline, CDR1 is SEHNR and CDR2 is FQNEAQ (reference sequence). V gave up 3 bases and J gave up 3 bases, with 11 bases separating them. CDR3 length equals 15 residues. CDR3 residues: CASSFTIQDTGELFF. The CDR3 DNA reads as TGTGCCAGCAGCTTCACTATACAGGACACCGGGGAGCTGTTTTTT.

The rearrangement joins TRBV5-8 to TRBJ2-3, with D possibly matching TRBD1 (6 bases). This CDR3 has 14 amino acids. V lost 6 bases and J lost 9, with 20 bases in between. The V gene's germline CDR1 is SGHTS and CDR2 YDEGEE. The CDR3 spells CASNQDRLTGTQYF. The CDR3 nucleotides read TGTGCCAGCAACCAGGACAGACTAACTGGGACGCAGTATTTT.

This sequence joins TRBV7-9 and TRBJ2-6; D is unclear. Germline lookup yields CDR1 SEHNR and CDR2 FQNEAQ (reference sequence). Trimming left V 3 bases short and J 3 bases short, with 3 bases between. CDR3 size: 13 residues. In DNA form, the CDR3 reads TGTGCCAGCAGCTTCGGTGGGGCCAACGTCCTGACTTTC. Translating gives CASSFGGANVLTF.